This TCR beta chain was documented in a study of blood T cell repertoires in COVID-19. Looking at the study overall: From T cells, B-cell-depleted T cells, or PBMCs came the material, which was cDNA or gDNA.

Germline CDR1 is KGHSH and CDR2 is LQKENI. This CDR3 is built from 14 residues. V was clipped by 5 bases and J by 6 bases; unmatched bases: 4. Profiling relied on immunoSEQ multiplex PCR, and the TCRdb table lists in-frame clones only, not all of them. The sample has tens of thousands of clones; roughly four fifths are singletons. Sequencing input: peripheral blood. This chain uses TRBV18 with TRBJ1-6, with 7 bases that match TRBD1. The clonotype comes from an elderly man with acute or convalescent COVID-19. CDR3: CASSSDRVNSPLHF. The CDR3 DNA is TGTGCCAGCTCATCCGACAGGGTTAATTCACCCCTCCACTTT.